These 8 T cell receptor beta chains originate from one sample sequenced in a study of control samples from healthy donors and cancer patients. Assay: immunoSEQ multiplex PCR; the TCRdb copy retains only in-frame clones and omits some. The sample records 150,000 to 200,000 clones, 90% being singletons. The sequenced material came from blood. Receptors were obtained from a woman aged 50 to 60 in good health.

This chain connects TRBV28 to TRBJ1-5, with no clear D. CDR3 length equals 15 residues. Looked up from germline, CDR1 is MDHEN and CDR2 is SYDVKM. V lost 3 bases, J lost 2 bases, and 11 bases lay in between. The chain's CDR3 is CASSFSRFGNQPQHF. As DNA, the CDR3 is TGTGCCAGCAGTTTTTCCAGGTTTGGCAATCAGCCCCAGCATTTT. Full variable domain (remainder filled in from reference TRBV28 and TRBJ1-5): DVKVTQSSRYLVKRTGEKVFLECVQDMDHENMFWYRQDPGLGLRLIYFSYDVKMKEKGDIPEGYSVSREKKERFSLILESASTNQTSMYLCASSFSRFGNQPQHFGDGTRLSIL.

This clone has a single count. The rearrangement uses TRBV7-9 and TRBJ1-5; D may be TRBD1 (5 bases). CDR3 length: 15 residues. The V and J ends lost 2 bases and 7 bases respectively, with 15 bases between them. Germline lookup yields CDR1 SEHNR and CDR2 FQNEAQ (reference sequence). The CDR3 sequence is CASSLSAGLTQPQHF. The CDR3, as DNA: TGTGCCAGCAGCTTATCCGCAGGGTTGACCCAGCCCCAGCATTTT.

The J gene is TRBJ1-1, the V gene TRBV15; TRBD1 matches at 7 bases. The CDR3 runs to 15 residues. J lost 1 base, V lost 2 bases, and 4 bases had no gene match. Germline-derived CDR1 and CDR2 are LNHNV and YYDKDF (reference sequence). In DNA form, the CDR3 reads TGTGCCACCAGCAGACAGGGGGGCTCGAACACTGAAGCTTTCTTT. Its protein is CATSRQGGSNTEAFF.

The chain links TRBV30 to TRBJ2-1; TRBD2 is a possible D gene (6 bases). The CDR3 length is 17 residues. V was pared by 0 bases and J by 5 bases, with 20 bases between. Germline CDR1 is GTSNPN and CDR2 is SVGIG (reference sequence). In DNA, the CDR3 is TGTGCCTGGAGTGTTCCCGCCGAGCTAGCGATCGACAATGAGCAGTTCTTC. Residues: CAWSVPAELAIDNEQFF. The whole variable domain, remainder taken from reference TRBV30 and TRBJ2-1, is SQTIHQWPATLVQPVGSPLSLECTVEGTSNPNLYWYRQAAGRGLQLLFYSVGIGQISSEVPQNLSASRPQDRQFILSSKKLLLSDSGFYLCAWSVPAELAIDNEQFFGPGTRLTVL.

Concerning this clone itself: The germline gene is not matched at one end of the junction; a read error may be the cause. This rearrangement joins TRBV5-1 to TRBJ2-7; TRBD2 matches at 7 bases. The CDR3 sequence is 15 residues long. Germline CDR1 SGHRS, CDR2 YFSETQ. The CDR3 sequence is CPSSWGGKLAAEQYF. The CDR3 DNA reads TGCCCCAGCAGCTGGGGGGGGAAACTAGCCGCCGAGCAGTACTTC.

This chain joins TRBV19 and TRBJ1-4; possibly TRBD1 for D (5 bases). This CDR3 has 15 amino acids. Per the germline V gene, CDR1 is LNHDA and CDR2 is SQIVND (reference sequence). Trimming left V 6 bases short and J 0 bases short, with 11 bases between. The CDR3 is CASSPGGSTNEKLFF. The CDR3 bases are TGTGCCAGTAGCCCGGGGGGGTCAACTAATGAAAAACTGTTTTTT.

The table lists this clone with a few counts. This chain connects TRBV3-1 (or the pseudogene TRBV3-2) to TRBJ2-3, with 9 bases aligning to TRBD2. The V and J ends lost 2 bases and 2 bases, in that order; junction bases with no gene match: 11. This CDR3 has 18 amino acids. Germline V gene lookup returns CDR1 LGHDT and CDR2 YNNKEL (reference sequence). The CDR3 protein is CASSQQVGTSRNTDTQYF. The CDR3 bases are TGTGCCAGCAGCCAACAAGTGGGGACTAGCCGAAACACAGATACGCAGTATTTT.

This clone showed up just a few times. The CDR3 here is CASSQGGEREQYF. The CDR3 DNA reads as TGTGCCAGCAGCCAAGGAGGGGAGAGAGAGCAGTACTTC. The chain carries TRBV7-8 and TRBJ2-7; tentative D call: TRBD2 (6 bases). CDR1 is SGHVS, CDR2 FQNEAQ, per germline. CDR3 size: 13 residues. Trimming stripped 5 bases from V and 7 bases from J, with 15 bases between.